The 24 T cell receptor beta chains in this list originate from one sample, sequenced in a study of human T cells and chemical hapten exposure. Time point reported: patch test 1, 2 weeks after DPC sensitization. Sample treatment: therapeutic diphenylcyclopropenone sensitization with weekly scalp DPC. TCRdb redid the calling of the RACE reads with MiXCR, one entry per CDR3 protein. Here the sample spans about 83,000 distinct CDR3 sequences, approximately 8% being singletons. Sequencing used whole blood, obtained in connection with sensitization to the hapten diphenylcyclopropenone (DPC). Receptor source: a woman under 40 with alopecia areata. Some clones in this sample may be carry-over from other donors' samples.

This clonotype has at least ten counts. This sequence joins TRBV19 and TRBJ2-7; D gene unclear. Germline-derived CDR1 and CDR2 are LNHDA and SQIVND (reference sequence). The V gene lost 1 base and the J gene lost 7 bases, with 11 bases spanning the gap. The length of the CDR3 is 13 residues. The CDR3 DNA reads TGTGCCAGTAGTATAGGGGCCGCATGGGAGCAGTACTTC. Its protein is CASSIGAAWEQYF. Looking up the rest from reference TRBV19 and TRBJ2-7 gives the full variable domain: DGGITQSPKYLFRKEGQNVTLSCEQNLNHDAMYWYRQDPGQGLRLIYYSQIVNDFQKGDIAEGYSVSREKKESFPLTVTSAQKNPTAFYLCASSIGAAWEQYFGPGTRLTVT.

This chain joins TRBV5-1 and TRBJ2-1, with 9 positions matching TRBD2. The CDR3 totals 15 residues. Germline CDR1 reads SGHRS; CDR2 reads YFSETQ. V lost 3 bases to trimming and J lost 4 bases; unmatched junction nucleotides: 5. This CDR3 reads CASSWTSVQYNEQFF. The CDR3 DNA is TGCGCCAGCAGCTGGACTAGCGTCCAATACAATGAGCAGTTCTTC.

Many counts were recorded for this clonotype. V is TRBV5-5 and J is TRBJ2-1; D is ambiguous. Germline lookup yields CDR1 SGHKS and CDR2 YYEKEE (reference sequence). V was shortened by 0 bases and J by 0 bases, with 10 bases between the two germline ends. The CDR3 covers 16 residues. CDR3 in amino acids: CASSLVAVSSYNEQFF. DNA for the CDR3: TGTGCCAGCAGCTTGGTTGCGGTGAGCTCCTACAATGAGCAGTTCTTC.

This clonotype has more than one count but fewer than ten. This chain joins TRBV6-1 and TRBJ1-5; TRBD1 agrees at 7 bases. CDR1 and CDR2 (germline): MNHNS, SASEGT. The CDR3 has 15 residues. V shed 10 bases, J shed 1 base, and the junction held 10 bases outside the gene matches. CDR3 residues: CATRDSRSSNQPQHF. In nucleotides, the CDR3 is TGTGCCACCCGGGACAGCCGTTCCAGCAATCAGCCCCAGCATTTT.

The sample holds many counts of this clonotype. The chain combines TRBV20-1 with TRBJ2-5, with 8 bases lining up with TRBD2. The CDR3 runs 15 residues. Trimming took 0 bases from V and 2 from J; bases not matched to a gene: 5. The germline CDR1 and CDR2 sequences are DFQATT and SNEGSKA (reference sequence). CDR3 protein: CSARDAGGLQETQYF. For the CDR3, the DNA is TGCAGTGCTAGAGATGCGGGGGGATTGCAAGAGACCCAGTACTTC.

This clonotype was seen only a few times. The V and J genes are TRBV25-1 and TRBJ1-1; 9 nucleotides match TRBD1. The CDR3 sequence is 16 residues long. The V gene's germline CDR1 is MGHDK and CDR2 SYGVNS. V shed 7 bases and J 0 bases; nucleotides not matched to a gene: 9. The CDR3 DNA follows: TGTGCCAGCACTGGGACAGGGAGCGGCCTGAACACTGAAGCTTTCTTT. It yields the protein CASTGTGSGLNTEAFF.

The CDR3 here is CSVELHNYETQYF. CDR3 coding DNA: TGCAGCGTGGAACTACATAATTATGAGACCCAGTACTTC. The J gene is TRBJ2-5, the V gene TRBV29-1; the D is unclear. Germline V gene data show CDR1 as SQVTM and CDR2 as ANQGSEA. The ends were cut back, 6 bases at V and 5 bases at J, with 16 bases in the middle. This CDR3 has 13 amino acids. The variable domain in full, completed from reference TRBV29-1 and TRBJ2-5, reads SAVISQKPSRDICQRGTSLTIQCQVDSQVTMMFWYRQQPGQSLTLIATANQGSEATYESGFVIDKFPISRPNLTFSTLTVSNMSPEDSSIYLCSVELHNYETQYFGPGTRLLVL.

The table lists this clonotype with a few counts. The chain recombines TRBV30 with TRBJ1-5; TRBD1 is a possible D gene (5 bases). The V and J ends lost 2 bases and 2 bases respectively, with 10 bases between them. This CDR3 has 14 amino acids. In germline, CDR1 is GTSNPN, CDR2 SVGIG (reference sequence). CDR3 protein: CAWSTGSGNQPQHF. The CDR3 coding sequence is TGTGCCTGGAGTACAGGCTCGGGCAATCAGCCCCAGCATTTT.

This clonotype was recorded many times. The CDR3 loop reads CATSSTETGLGDEQFF. In nucleotides, the CDR3 is TGTGCCACCAGCTCTACCGAGACAGGGTTGGGGGATGAGCAGTTCTTC. This chain links TRBV15 with TRBJ2-1; 7 bases fit TRBD1. Trimming took 5 bases from V and 8 from J; bases not matched to a gene: 15. There are 16 residues in the CDR3. Germline values: CDR1 LNHNV, CDR2 YYDKDF (reference sequence).

At least ten counts were recorded for this clonotype. This chain links TRBV24-1 with TRBJ2-2; D is unresolved. The CDR3 loop spans 13 amino acids. CDR1 and CDR2 (germline): KGHDR, SFDVKD. Trimming removed 4 bases from V and 1 base from J, with 3 bases in between. In DNA form, the CDR3 reads TGTGCCACCAGTGAAGAGAACACCGGGGAGCTGTTTTTT. Its protein is CATSEENTGELFF.

Many counts were recorded for this clonotype. V usage is TRBV29-1 and J usage is TRBJ1-2; TRBD1 matches at 7 bases. CDR1 and CDR2 from the germline V gene are SQVTM and ANQGSEA. The CDR3 has 12 residues. J was trimmed by 6 bases and V by 7 bases; bases with no gene match: 8. The CDR3 here is CSALSTGDGYTF. The CDR3 DNA reads as TGCAGCGCTTTATCAACAGGGGATGGCTACACCTTC.

This clonotype was observed a handful of times. V and J are TRBV6-6 and TRBJ1-5, with a tentative D call TRBD1 (6 bases). V was cut by 2 bases and J by 15 bases, with 14 bases left in between. The CDR3 length is 12 residues. Germline V gene data show CDR1 as MNHNY and CDR2 as SVGAGI (reference sequence). The CDR3 is CASSYALQGVHF. CDR3 nucleotides: TGTGCCAGCAGTTACGCCTTACAGGGCGTGCATTTT.

There are many counts of this clonotype. This chain uses TRBV29-1 with TRBJ2-1; D ambiguous. This CDR3 has 13 amino acids. Trimming left V 1 base short and J 10 bases short, with 14 bases between. Germline assignment: CDR1 SQVTM and CDR2 ANQGSEA. The CDR3 is CSVEGMAGPEQFF. The CDR3 nucleotides are TGCAGCGTTGAAGGTATGGCAGGCCCCGAGCAGTTCTTC.

This clonotype was seen repeatedly, ten times or more. The chain has TRBV29-1 and TRBJ1-2; tentative D call: TRBD1 (5 bases). Trimming took 1 base from V and 3 from J, leaving 12 bases between them. The CDR3 has 14 residues. CDR1 SQVTM and CDR2 ANQGSEA come from the germline V gene. CDR3 sequence reads: CSVEGRGKDYGYTF. CDR3 nucleotide sequence: TGCAGCGTTGAAGGCCGGGGGAAGGACTATGGCTACACCTTC.

This clonotype has a count of ten or more. The chain couples TRBV11-2 to TRBJ1-1; no reliable D call. This CDR3 has 14 residues. V shed 0 bases and J shed 8 bases, with 13 bases lying between them. Germline V CDR1 and CDR2: SGHAT, FQNNGV. CDR3 sequence: CASSLDSAALEAFF. CDR3 bases: TGTGCCAGCAGCTTAGATAGCGCAGCCCTCGAAGCTTTCTTT. Drawing the rest from reference TRBV11-2 and TRBJ1-1, the complete variable domain is EAGVAQSPRYKIIEKRQSVAFWCNPISGHATLYWYQQILGQGPKLLIQFQNNGVVDDSQLPKDRFSAERLKGVDSTLKIQPAKLEDSAVYLCASSLDSAALEAFFGQGTRLTVV.

This clonotype was observed at least ten times. J is TRBJ1-1 and V is TRBV5-1, with D maybe TRBD1 (6 bases). The germline CDR1 and CDR2 sequences are SGHRS and YFSETQ. This CDR3 spans 18 amino acids. V was trimmed by 3 bases and J by 3 bases, leaving 24 bases between them. The CDR3 nucleotides read TGCGCCAGCAGCTCCCCAGCGGGCAGGGGAGAGTGGTACACTGAAGCTTTCTTT. Amino acid sequence: CASSSPAGRGEWYTEAFF.

This clonotype occurred a few times. This chain connects TRBV5-1 to TRBJ2-7, with 8 bases fitting TRBD2. Germline loops: CDR1 SGHRS, CDR2 YFSETQ. The J segment lost 1 base and the V segment lost 4 bases, leaving 7 bases of the junction unmatched. This CDR3 is built from 15 residues. The CDR3 nucleotides read TGCGCCAGCAGCCCCACGACTAGCGTTTCCTACGAGCAGTACTTC. Encoded protein: CASSPTTSVSYEQYF. The full variable domain, its missing parts supplied by reference TRBV5-1 and TRBJ2-7, is KAGVTQTPRYLIKTRGQQVTLSCSPISGHRSVSWYQQTPGQGLQFLFEYFSETQRNKGNFPGRFSGRQFSNSRSEMNVSTLELGDSALYLCASSPTTSVSYEQYFGPGTRLTVT.

In the case of this clonotype: A much larger clonotype is one base distant, so this may be a read error. The chain joins TRBV11-2 to TRBJ2-2, with D perhaps matching TRBD1 or TRBD2 (5 bases each). The CDR3 extends over 15 amino acids. The germline gives CDR1 SGHAT, CDR2 FQNNGV. V lost 5 bases to trimming and J lost 10 bases, with 20 bases between them. The CDR3 sequence is CASSEGRRGAEELFF. CDR3 DNA sequence: TGTGCCAGCAGCGAAGGACGTCGGGGCGCCGAGGAGCTGTTTTTT.

The CDR3: CSAWDRGSYGYTF. The CDR3 nucleotides are TGCAGTGCTTGGGACAGGGGCTCCTATGGCTACACCTTC. The genes are TRBV20-1 and TRBJ1-2; 10 bases map to TRBD1. The germline CDR1 and CDR2 sequences are DFQATT and SNEGSKA (reference sequence). The junction had 4 bases not matched to a gene; V was cut back by 5 bases and J by 4 bases. The CDR3 is made up of 13 amino acids.

The V and J genes are TRBV7-3 and TRBJ2-7, with a weak D call TRBD1 (6 bases). The germline gives CDR1 SGHTA, CDR2 FQGTGA. Trimming removed 2 bases from V and 4 bases from J, with 9 bases in between. The CDR3 loop spans 13 amino acids. Here the CDR3 reads CASSLFQGYEQYF. The CDR3 region has the DNA TGTGCCAGCAGCTTATTTCAGGGGTACGAGCAGTACTTC.

The chain is built from TRBV5-1 and TRBJ1-4; TRBD1 aligns across 7 bases. The junction had 3 bases not matched to a gene; V was cut back by 0 bases and J by 4 bases. Looked up from germline, CDR1 is SGHRS and CDR2 is YFSETQ. The length of the CDR3 is 15 residues. Written as DNA, the CDR3 is TGCGCCAGCAGCTTGGGGGGACAGTTTAATGAAAAACTGTTTTTT. The encoded protein is CASSLGGQFNEKLFF.

This clonotype came up many times. V usage is TRBV2 and J usage is TRBJ1-4; D gene unclear. The CDR3 loop spans 14 amino acids. Germline lookup yields CDR1 SNHLY and CDR2 FYNNEI. The V end was cut by 3 bases, the J end by 7 bases, with 12 bases between. CDR3 coding DNA: TGTGCCAGCAGTGAGGGGAGGGTAGGTGAAAAACTGTTTTTT. It is translated as CASSEGRVGEKLFF.

This clonotype was observed at least ten times. The J gene is TRBJ1-5, the V gene TRBV23-1; 9 bases line up with TRBD1. TRBV23-1 falls under the ORF class, with uncertain function. This CDR3 has 16 residues. Trimming took 4 bases from V and 2 from J; bases not matched to a gene: 6. CDR3 amino acids: CASSRPDRGGNQPQHF. The CDR3 bases are TGCGCCAGCAGTCGACCGGACAGGGGAGGCAATCAGCCCCAGCATTTT.

A few counts support this clonotype. The chain links TRBV10-3 to TRBJ1-1, with a possible D match to TRBD1 (6 bases). This CDR3 spans 15 amino acids. Trimming stripped 8 bases from V and 0 bases from J, with 16 bases between. Germline CDR1 reads ENHRY; CDR2 reads SYGVKD. The DNA of the CDR3 is TGTGCCATCTCCTGGGGGGCCGGGATGAACACTGAAGCTTTCTTT. This translates into CAISWGAGMNTEAFF.